What follows describes a single T cell receptor beta chain. These data come from a study of blood T cell repertoires in COVID-19. Study details: Italy, Spain and the United States were the sources of the convalescent and acute COVID-19 samples.

After removal of 4 bases from V and 6 bases from J, the junction contained 6 bases not matched to a gene. Germline V gene lookup returns CDR1 LNHNV and CDR2 YYDKDF (reference sequence). CDR3 length: 14 amino acids. Clones were sequenced by immunoSEQ multiplex PCR, and TCRdb holds only the in-frame ones, with some missing. The sample records some 450,000 clones, about nine tenths being singletons. The clonotype was recovered from a woman between 50 and 59 years old with COVID-19, enrolled during active disease. The V gene is TRBV15, the J gene TRBJ2-1, with 7 bases that match TRBD2. The sequenced material came from peripheral blood. The CDR3 nucleotides read TGTGCCACCAGCATGGCTAGCGGTTCCAATGAGCAGTTCTTC. This gives the protein CATSMASGSNEQFF.